This T cell receptor beta chain was sequenced during a study of Ad26.COV2.S vaccination and SARS-CoV-2 variants. Study findings and constraints: Considerable breadth of spike-specific CD8+ and CD4+ T cell responses has reportedly been documented following vaccination. Relative to placebo recipients, vaccine recipients exhibited elevated spike-specific TCR breadth. Whether participants received vaccine or placebo, their non-spike TCR breadth was similar.

Treatment of the sample: some 19 received Ad26.COV2.S at low or high dose, single or two shots; about 5 received placebo; per-sample allocation not given. On day 63 after the first injection, vaccine and placebo recipients gave samples. At a Boston site, the person donating was an adult of 18-55 years. TCRdb's copy holds only in-frame clones and misses some; the assay was immunoSEQ multiplex PCR. The repertoire holds roughly 460,000 clones, with roughly nine tenths as singletons. In regard to this clone: The antigen is unknown.

V shed 4 bases, J shed 10 bases, and the junction held 3 bases outside the gene matches. The length of the CDR3 is 11 residues. Germline values: CDR1 SGHRS, CDR2 YFSETQ. The gene calls are TRBV5-1 and TRBJ2-5; 8 bases fit TRBD1. The sequencing here drew on peripheral blood, taken in a trial of Ad26.COV2.S vaccine versus placebo. The TCR originated in a person between 18 and 65 years old who received the Ad26.COV2.S COVID-19 vaccine or a placebo. CDR3 DNA: TGCGCCAGCAGCGGCGGGACAGGCCAGTACTTC. Encoded protein: CASSGGTGQYF.